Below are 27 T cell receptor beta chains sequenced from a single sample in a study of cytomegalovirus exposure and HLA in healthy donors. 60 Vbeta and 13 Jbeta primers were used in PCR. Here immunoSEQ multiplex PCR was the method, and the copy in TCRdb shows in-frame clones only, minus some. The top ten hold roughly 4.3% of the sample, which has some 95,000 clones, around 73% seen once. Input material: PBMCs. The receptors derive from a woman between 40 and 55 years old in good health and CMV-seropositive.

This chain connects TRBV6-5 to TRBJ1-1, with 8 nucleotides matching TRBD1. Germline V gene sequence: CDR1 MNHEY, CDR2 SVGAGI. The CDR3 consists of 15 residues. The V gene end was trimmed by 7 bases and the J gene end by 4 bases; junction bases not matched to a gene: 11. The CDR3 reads CASTVSRGQGTEAFF. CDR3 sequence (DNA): TGTGCCAGCACCGTGAGCAGGGGGCAGGGCACTGAAGCTTTCTTT.

CDR3 in DNA: TGTGCCAGCAGCGTAGACTCGGGGGGAGAGACCCAGTACTTC. This codes for CASSVDSGGETQYF. The chain recombines TRBV9 with TRBJ2-5, with 7 bases aligning to TRBD2. The CDR3 loop spans 14 amino acids. Germline V gene data show CDR1 as SGDLS and CDR2 as YYNGEE. J was trimmed by 4 bases and V by 0 bases; bases with no gene match: 3.

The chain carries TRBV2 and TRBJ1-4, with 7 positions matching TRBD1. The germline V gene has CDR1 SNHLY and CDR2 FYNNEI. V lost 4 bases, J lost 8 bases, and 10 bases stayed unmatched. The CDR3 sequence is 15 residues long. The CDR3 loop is CASSGPQGGSEKLFF. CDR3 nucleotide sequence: TGTGCCAGCAGTGGCCCTCAGGGGGGCTCAGAAAAACTGTTTTTT.

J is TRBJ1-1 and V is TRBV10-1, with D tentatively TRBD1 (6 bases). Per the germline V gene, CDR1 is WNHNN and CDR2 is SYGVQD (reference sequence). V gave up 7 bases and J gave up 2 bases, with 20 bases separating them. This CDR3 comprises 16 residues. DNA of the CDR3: TGCGCCAGCACCTCGACAGGAGCCAGATACAACACTGAAGCTTTCTTT. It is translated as CASTSTGARYNTEAFF.

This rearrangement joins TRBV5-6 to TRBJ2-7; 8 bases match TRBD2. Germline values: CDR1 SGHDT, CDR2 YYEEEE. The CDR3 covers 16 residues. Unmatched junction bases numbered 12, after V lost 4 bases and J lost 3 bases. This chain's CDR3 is CASSPGAAGALYEQYF. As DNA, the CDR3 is TGTGCCAGCAGCCCTGGGGCAGCGGGAGCCCTCTACGAGCAGTACTTC.

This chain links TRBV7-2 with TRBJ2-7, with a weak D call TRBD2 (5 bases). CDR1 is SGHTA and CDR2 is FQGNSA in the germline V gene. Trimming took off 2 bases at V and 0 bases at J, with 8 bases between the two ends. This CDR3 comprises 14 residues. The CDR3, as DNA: TGTGCCAGCAGCTTACAGGAGGACTCCTACGAGCAGTACTTC. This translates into CASSLQEDSYEQYF.

For the CDR3, the DNA is TGTGCCAGCGGGGTAGGGGGAGGGACTGAAGCTTTCTTT. Translating gives CASGVGGGTEAFF. V gene TRBV27 combines with J gene TRBJ1-1, with D possibly TRBD1 on 6 matching bases. The germline CDR1 and CDR2 sequences are MNHEY and SMNVEV (reference sequence). V was clipped by 8 bases and J by 5 bases, with 15 bases between them. The CDR3 consists of 13 residues.

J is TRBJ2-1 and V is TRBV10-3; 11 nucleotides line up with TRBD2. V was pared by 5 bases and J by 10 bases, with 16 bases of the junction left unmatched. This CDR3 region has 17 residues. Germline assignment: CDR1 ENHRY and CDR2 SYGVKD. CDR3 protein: CAISRVGLAGGSEEQFF. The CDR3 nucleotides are TGTGCCATCAGTCGGGTGGGGCTAGCGGGAGGCTCTGAGGAGCAGTTCTTC.

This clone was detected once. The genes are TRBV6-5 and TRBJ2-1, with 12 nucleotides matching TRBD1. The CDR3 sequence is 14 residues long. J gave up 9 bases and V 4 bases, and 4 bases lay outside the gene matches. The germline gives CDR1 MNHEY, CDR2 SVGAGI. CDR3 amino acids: CASSSGTGGGEQFF. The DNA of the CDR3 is TGTGCCAGCAGTTCCGGGACAGGGGGCGGTGAGCAGTTCTTC.

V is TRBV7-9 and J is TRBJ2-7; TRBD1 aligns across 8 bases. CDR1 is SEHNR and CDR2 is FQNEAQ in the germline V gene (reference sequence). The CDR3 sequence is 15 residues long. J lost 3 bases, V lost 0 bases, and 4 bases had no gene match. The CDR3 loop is CASSLAAGGFYEQYF. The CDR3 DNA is TGTGCCAGCAGCTTAGCTGCAGGGGGCTTCTACGAGCAGTACTTC.

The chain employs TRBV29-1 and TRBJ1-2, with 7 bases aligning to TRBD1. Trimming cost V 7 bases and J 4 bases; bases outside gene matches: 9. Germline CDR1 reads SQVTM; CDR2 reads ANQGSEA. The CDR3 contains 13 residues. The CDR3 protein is CSAEKGQSYGYTF. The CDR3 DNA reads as TGCAGCGCCGAAAAGGGACAGTCCTATGGCTACACCTTC.

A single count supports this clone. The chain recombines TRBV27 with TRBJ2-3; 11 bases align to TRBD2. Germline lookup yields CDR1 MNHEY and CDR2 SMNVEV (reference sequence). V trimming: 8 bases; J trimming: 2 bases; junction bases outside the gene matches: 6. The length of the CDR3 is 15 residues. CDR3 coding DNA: TGTGCCAGCGGGATAGCGGGAGGGGTCACAGATACGCAGTATTTT. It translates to CASGIAGGVTDTQYF.

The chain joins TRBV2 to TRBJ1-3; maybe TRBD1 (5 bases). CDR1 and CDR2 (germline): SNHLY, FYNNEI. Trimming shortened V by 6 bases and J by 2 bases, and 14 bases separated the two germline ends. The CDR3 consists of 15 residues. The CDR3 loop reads CASRSNRMAGNTIYF. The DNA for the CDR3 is TGTGCCAGCAGATCTAACAGGATGGCTGGAAACACCATATATTTT.

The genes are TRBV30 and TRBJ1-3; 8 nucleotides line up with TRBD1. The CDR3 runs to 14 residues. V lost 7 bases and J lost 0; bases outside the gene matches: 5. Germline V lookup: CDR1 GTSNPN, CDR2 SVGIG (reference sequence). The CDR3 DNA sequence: TGTGCCTCTCAAGACAGGGGCTCTGGAAACACCATATATTTT. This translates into CASQDRGSGNTIYF.

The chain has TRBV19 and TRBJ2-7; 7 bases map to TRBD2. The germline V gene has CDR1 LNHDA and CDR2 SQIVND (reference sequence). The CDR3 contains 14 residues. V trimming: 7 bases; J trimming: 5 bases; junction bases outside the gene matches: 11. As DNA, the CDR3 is TGTGCCAGTACTAATGGGCGGGAGAGCAACGAGCAGTACTTC. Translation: CASTNGRESNEQYF.

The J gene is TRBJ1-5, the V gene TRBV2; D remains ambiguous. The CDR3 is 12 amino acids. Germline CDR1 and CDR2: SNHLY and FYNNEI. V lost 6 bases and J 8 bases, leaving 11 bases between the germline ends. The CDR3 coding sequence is TGTGCCAGCAGCGCCGGGAGTAAGCCCCAGCATTTT. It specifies CASSAGSKPQHF.

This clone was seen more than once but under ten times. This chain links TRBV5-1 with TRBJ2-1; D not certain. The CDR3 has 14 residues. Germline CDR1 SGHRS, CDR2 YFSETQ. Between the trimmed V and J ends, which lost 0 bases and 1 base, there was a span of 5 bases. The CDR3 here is CASSLDGSYNEQFF. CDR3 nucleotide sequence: TGCGCCAGCAGCTTGGACGGTTCCTACAATGAGCAGTTCTTC.

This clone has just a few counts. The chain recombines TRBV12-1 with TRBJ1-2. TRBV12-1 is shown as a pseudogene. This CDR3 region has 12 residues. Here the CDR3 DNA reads TGTGCCACCAGCAGGGAGTCCTATGGCTACACCTTC. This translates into CATSRESYGYTF.

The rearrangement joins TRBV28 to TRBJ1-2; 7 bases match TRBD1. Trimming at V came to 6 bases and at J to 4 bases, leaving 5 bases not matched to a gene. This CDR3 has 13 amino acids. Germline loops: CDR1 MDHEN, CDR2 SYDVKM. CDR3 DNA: TGTGCCAGCAGACTCGGACAGGTCTATGGCTACACCTTC. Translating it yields CASRLGQVYGYTF.

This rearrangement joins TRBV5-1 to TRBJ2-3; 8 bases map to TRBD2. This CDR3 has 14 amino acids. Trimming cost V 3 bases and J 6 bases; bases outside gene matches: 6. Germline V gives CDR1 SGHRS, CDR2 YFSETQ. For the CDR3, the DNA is TGCGCCAGCAGCTCGGGACTAGTGCACGATACGCAGTATTTT. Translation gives CASSSGLVHDTQYF.

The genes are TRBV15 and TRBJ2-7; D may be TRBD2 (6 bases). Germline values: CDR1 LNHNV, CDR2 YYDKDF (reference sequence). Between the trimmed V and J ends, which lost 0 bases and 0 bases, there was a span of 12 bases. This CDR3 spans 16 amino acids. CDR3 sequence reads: CATSREDAGNSYEQYF. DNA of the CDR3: TGTGCCACCAGCAGAGAGGACGCGGGAAACTCCTACGAGCAGTACTTC.

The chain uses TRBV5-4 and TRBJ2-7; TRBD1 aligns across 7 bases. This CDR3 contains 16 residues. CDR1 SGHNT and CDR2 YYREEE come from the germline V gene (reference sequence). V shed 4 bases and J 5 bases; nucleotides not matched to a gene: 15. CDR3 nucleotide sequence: TGTGCCAGCAGCGGGGGCGGCGCCCAGGGGGTTGACGAGCAGTACTTC. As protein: CASSGGGAQGVDEQYF.

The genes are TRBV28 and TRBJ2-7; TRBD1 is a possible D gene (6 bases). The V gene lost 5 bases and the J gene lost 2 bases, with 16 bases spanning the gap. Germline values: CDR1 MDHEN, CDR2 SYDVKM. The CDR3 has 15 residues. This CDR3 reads CASSTGTQGTYEQYF. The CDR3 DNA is TGTGCCAGCAGTACCGGGACCCAGGGGACCTACGAGCAGTACTTC.

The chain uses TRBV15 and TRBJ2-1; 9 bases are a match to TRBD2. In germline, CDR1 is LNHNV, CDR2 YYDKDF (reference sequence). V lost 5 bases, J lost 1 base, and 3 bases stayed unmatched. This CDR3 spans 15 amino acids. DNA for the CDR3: TGTGCCACCAGCGGGCTAGCGGGATCCTACAATGAGCAGTTCTTC. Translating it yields CATSGLAGSYNEQFF. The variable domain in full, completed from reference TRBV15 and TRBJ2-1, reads DAMVIQNPRYQVTQFGKPVTLSCSQTLNHNVMYWYQQKSSQAPKLLFHYYDKDFNNEADTPDNFQSRRPNTSFCFLDIRSPGLGDTAMYLCATSGLAGSYNEQFFGPGTRLTVL.

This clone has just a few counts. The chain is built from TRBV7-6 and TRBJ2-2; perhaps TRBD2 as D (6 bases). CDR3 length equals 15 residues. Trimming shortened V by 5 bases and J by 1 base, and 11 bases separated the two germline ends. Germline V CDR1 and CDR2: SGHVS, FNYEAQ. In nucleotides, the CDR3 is TGTGCCAGCAGCGTCCTTAGCGGGAACACCGGGGAGCTGTTTTTT. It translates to CASSVLSGNTGELFF.

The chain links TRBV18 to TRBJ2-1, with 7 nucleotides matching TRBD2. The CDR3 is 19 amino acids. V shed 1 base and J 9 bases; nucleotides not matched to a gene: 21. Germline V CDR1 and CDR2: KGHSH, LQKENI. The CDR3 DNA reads TGTGCCAGCTCACCACGGGCGCATTTAGCGGGCTCGTCGGAAAGTGAGCAGTTCTTC. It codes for CASSPRAHLAGSSESEQFF. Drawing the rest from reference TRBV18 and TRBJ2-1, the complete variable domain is NAGVMQNPRHLVRRRGQEARLRCSPMKGHSHVYWYRQLPEEGLKFMVYLQKENIIDESGMPKERFSAEFPKEGPSILRIQQVVRGDSAAYFCASSPRAHLAGSSESEQFFGPGTRLTVL.

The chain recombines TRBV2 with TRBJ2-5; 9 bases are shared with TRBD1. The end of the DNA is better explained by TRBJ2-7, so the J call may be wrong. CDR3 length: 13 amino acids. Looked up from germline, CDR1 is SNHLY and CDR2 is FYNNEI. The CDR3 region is CASTGTGSYEQYF. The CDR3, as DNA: TGTGCCAGCACCGGGACAGGGAGCTACGAGCAGTACTTC.